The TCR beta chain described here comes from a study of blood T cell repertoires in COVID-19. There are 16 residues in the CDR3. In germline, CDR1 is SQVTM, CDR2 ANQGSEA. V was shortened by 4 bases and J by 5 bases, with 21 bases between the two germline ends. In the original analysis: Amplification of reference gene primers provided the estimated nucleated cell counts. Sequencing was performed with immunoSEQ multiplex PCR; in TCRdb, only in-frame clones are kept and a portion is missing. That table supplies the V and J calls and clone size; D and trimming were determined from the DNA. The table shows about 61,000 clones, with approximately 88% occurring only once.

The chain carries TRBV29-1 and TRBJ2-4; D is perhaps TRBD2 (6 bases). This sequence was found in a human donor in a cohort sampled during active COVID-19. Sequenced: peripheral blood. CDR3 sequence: CSVAPGEVRAENIQYF. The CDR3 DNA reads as TGCAGCGTTGCACCGGGAGAGGTGAGGGCCGAAAACATTCAGTACTTC. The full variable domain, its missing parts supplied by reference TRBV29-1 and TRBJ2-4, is SAVISQKPSRDICQRGTSLTIQCQVDSQVTMMFWYRQQPGQSLTLIATANQGSEATYESGFVIDKFPISRPNLTFSTLTVSNMSPEDSSIYLCSVAPGEVRAENIQYFGAGTRLSVL.